These T cell receptor beta chains were read from a single sample in a study of blood T cell repertoires in COVID-19. Produced via immunoSEQ multiplex PCR; TCRdb's table is partial and in-frame only. This table holds approximately 250,000 clones, approximately 91% found once. The sequencing input was peripheral blood. All receptors derive from a man under 40 with COVID-19, enrolled during active disease. CDR3s include the opening cysteine and the closing phenylalanine or tryptophan. The D gene is left open where the match is weak. Clone size appears in some rows only: once, few, many, or a class for an expanded clone.

d_gene | abundance | j_gene | v_gene | len | CDR3aa | CDR3nt
- | - | TRBJ1-1 | TRBV9 | 14 | CASSVTAANTEAFF | TGTGCCAGCAGCGTTACAGCTGCGAACACTGAAGCTTTCTTT
- | - | TRBJ2-2 | TRBV19 | 12 | CASSITGRELFF | TGTGCCAGTAGTATAACGGGGAGGGAGCTGTTTTTT
TRBD1 | - | TRBJ1-2 | TRBV19 | 15 | CASSTGQGSNYGYTF | TGTGCCAGTAGTACCGGACAGGGGTCTAACTATGGCTACACCTTC
TRBD1 | - | TRBJ1-2 | TRBV9 | 15 | CASSAQGAMRYGYTF | TGTGCCAGCAGCGCGCAGGGGGCGATGAGATATGGCTACACCTTC
TRBD2 | - | TRBJ2-2 | TRBV6-6 | 14 | CATIAGGNTGELFF | TGTGCCACCATAGCGGGGGGTAACACCGGGGAGCTGTTTTTT
- | - | TRBJ1-2 | TRBV6-2/TRBV6-3 | 11 | CASSRLYGYTF | TGTGCCAGCAGCAGACTCTATGGCTACACCTTC
TRBD2 | few | TRBJ2-5 | TRBV29-1 | 15 | CSVAPGGSGIETQYF | TGCAGCGTTGCCCCGGGGGGGTCAGGGATCGAGACCCAGTACTTC
- | - | TRBJ1-1 | TRBV6-5 | 14 | CASGYTTVNTEAFF | TGTGCCAGCGGTTACACGACAGTGAACACTGAAGCTTTCTTT
TRBD1 | once | TRBJ1-3 | TRBV10-3 | 16 | CAISDFDRGGGNTIYF | TGTGCCATCAGTGATTTCGACAGGGGTGGTGGAAACACCATATATTTT
TRBD1 | - | TRBJ2-3 | TRBV7-9 | 19 | CASSLYGRQGATLTDTQYF | TGTGCCAGCAGCCTATATGGGAGGCAGGGGGCCACCCTCACAGATACGCAGTATTTT
- | - | TRBJ2-7 | TRBV7-6 | 15 | CASSRGAGVTYEQYF | TGTGCCAGCAGCCGGGGGGCAGGGGTAACCTACGAGCAGTACTTC
TRBD1 | few | TRBJ2-1 | TRBV7-2 | 13 | CASSLTGNNEQFF | TGTGCCAGCAGCTTGACAGGGAACAATGAGCAGTTCTTC
- | - | TRBJ1-1 | TRBV14 | 17 | CASSQGTGRWWDTEAFF | TGTGCCAGCAGCCAAGGAACAGGGAGATGGTGGGACACTGAAGCTTTCTTT
TRBD1 | once | TRBJ1-1 | TRBV7-9 | 15 | CASSPDVETGRPAFF | TGTGCCAGCAGCCCAGACGTAGAGACAGGGCGTCCAGCTTTCTTT
- | once | TRBJ1-2 | TRBV4-2 | 16 | CASSRETHRELYGYTF | TGTGCCAGCAGCCGAGAAACGCACCGGGAGCTCTATGGCTACACCTTC
- | - | TRBJ1-2 | TRBV19 | 14 | CASSPDAGAYGYTF | TGTGCCAGTAGTCCCGATGCGGGGGCCTATGGCTACACCTTC
TRBD2 | once | TRBJ2-5 | TRBV3-1/TRBV3-2 | 19 | CASSQVLGTSGGARETQYF | TGTGCCAGCAGCCAAGTCCTAGGGACTAGCGGGGGGGCACGGGAGACCCAGTACTTC
TRBD1 | - | TRBJ1-1 | TRBV4-1 | 16 | CASSQATGIIGTEAFF | TGCGCCAGCAGCCAAGCGACAGGGATTATCGGCACTGAAGCTTTCTTT
TRBD1 | - | TRBJ1-5 | TRBV27 | 17 | CASSSDFQGAGNQPQHF | TGTGCCAGCAGTTCAGACTTTCAGGGGGCGGGCAATCAGCCCCAGCATTTT
TRBD1 | - | TRBJ2-1 | TRBV11-2 | 16 | CASSRRRQGWGNEQFF | TGTGCCAGCAGCCGTAGAAGACAGGGGTGGGGCAATGAGCAGTTCTTC
TRBD1 | - | TRBJ1-2 | TRBV5-1 | 14 | CASSRGQQHYGYTF | TGCGCCAGCAGCCGGGGACAGCAGCACTATGGCTACACCTTC
TRBD2 | once | TRBJ2-3 | TRBV13 | 13 | CASSDRLADTQYF | TGTGCCAGCAGCGACCGACTAGCGGATACGCAGTATTTT
- | - | TRBJ1-2 | TRBV19 | 13 | CASSIDPGSGYTF | TGTGCCAGTAGTATAGATCCAGGAAGTGGCTACACCTTC
- | - | TRBJ2-7 | TRBV6-5 | 11 | CASSPGFEQYF | TGTGCCAGCAGTCCGGGGTTCGAGCAGTACTTC
TRBD1 | - | TRBJ1-5 | TRBV13 | 15 | CASSIQGESNQPQHF | TGTGCCAGCAGCATACAGGGGGAGAGCAATCAGCCCCAGCATTTT
- | - | TRBJ1-5 | TRBV9 | 14 | CASSVGLRNQPQHF | TGTGCCAGCAGCGTTGGACTGAGAAATCAGCCCCAGCATTTT
TRBD1 | - | TRBJ2-3 | TRBV3-1/TRBV3-2 | 15 | CASSLTTGYTDTQYF | TGTGCCAGCAGCCTTACGACAGGGTACACAGATACGCAGTATTTT
- | - | TRBJ2-4 | TRBV29-1 | 16 | CSVALSGYIAKNIQYF | TGCAGCGTAGCCCTCTCAGGATACATAGCCAAAAACATTCAGTACTTC
- | - | TRBJ2-7 | TRBV6-1 | 15 | CASSDTGLSSYEQYF | TGTGCCAGCAGTGATACAGGGTTAAGCTCCTACGAGCAGTACTTC